The present TCR beta chain was sequenced within a study of CD8 T cells in Susac syndrome. The RNA, roughly 0.45 to 1 ug, was put through reverse transcription using random hexamers. Multiplex immunoSEQ PCR targeted 54 Vbeta and 13 Jbeta TCR beta segments. From the immunoSEQ multiplex PCR reads, TCRdb called clonotypes with MiXCR, one entry per CDR3 protein. Of tens of thousands of distinct CDR3 sequences listed, 80% to 95% are singletons. Per germline, CDR1 SGDLS and CDR2 YYNGEE. Trimming shortened V by 7 bases and J by 0 bases, and 8 bases separated the two germline ends. CDR3 length equals 13 residues. Sequencing of TCR beta was performed on blood CD8+ and CD4+ T cells. Negative isolation yielded the CD8+ and CD4+ T cells, while FACS enriched the TEMRA cells.

The chain has TRBV9 and TRBJ1-5; the D is unclear. The TCR comes from a human donor in good health. Sequenced sample: CD8+ T cells from PBMCs. Here the CDR3 reads CASQRGSNQPQHF. In DNA, the CDR3 is TGTGCCAGCCAGCGGGGTAGCAATCAGCCCCAGCATTTT.